This T cell receptor (beta chain) was profiled in a study of T-cell reconstitution after alpha-beta-depleted transplantation in children. Study results and limitations: Roughly two months post-transplant, alpha-beta T cells reportedly originated from several hundred graft clones that had expanded. Recipient T cells and thymic progenitors that survived gave rise to the high TCRbeta diversity observed at day 60 in some patients.

Of note for this clonotype: As yet, its antigen is unknown.

CDR3 length equals 13 residues. V was pared by 3 bases and J by 3 bases, with 9 bases between. Researchers prepared the TCRbeta library using unique molecular identifiers, the study reports. MiXCR, run by TCRdb on the PCR reads, gives a single entry per CDR3 protein. The data show fewer than 700,000 distinct CDR3 sequences, 20% to 25% seen once. The sample in question was PBMCs, mostly from graft donor cells, obtained 360 days after TCRalphabeta/CD19-depleted stem cell transplant. The genes are TRBV12-3 or TRBV12-4 and TRBJ2-7, with a possible D match to TRBD2 (7 bases). The receptor was derived from a boy in the first two years of life who had a stem cell transplant for acute myeloid leukemia, so the T cells may come from the graft donor. DNA for the CDR3: TGTGCCAGCAGTTTGCGGGGGCGCTACGAGCAGTACTTC. It is translated as CASSLRGRYEQYF.